A single sample is the source of the 24 T cell receptor beta chains below, sequenced in a study of cytotoxic CD8 clonotypes in ibrutinib-treated CLL. The repertoire was sequenced with immunoSEQ multiplex PCR; TCRdb's copy has only in-frame clones and lacks some. Of about 160,000 clones in the sample, about 84% were seen once. The sample was PBMCs, taken after 24 months of ibrutinib treatment. Every receptor here comes from a human donor with chronic lymphocytic leukemia.

This clone was detected only once. This chain uses TRBV5-6 with TRBJ2-7; TRBD2 matches at 8 bases. Germline assignment: CDR1 SGHDT and CDR2 YYEEEE. The CDR3 sequence is 15 residues long. Unmatched junction bases numbered 16, after V lost 7 bases and J lost 7 bases. CDR3 sequence reads: CASLVSGSPFREQYF. The CDR3 DNA reads TGTGCCAGCCTGGTGAGCGGGAGCCCCTTTCGGGAGCAGTACTTC.

The chain is built from TRBV6-5 and TRBJ1-3, with D possibly being TRBD1 (6 bases). The CDR3 totals 13 residues. In germline, CDR1 is MNHEY, CDR2 SVGAGI. Trimming removed 8 bases at V and 4 bases at J, with 12 bases between. DNA of the CDR3: TGTGCCAGCTCGTTTACAGGGGGAAACACCATATATTTT. It is translated as CASSFTGGNTIYF.

The chain links TRBV27 to TRBJ1-3, with TRBD1 matching 7 bases. V lost 6 bases and J lost 0; bases outside the gene matches: 5. This CDR3 is 15 amino acids long. In germline, CDR1 is MNHEY, CDR2 SMNVEV (reference sequence). CDR3 sequence: CASRRTGDSGNTIYF. The CDR3 DNA follows: TGTGCCAGCAGGAGGACAGGCGACTCTGGAAACACCATATATTTT.

The chain uses TRBV11-2 and TRBJ1-2; D is undetermined. Trimming shortened V by 1 base and J by 3 bases, and 12 bases separated the two germline ends. Germline V gene sequence: CDR1 SGHAT, CDR2 FQNNGV. The CDR3 sequence is 15 residues long. The CDR3, as DNA: TGTGCCAGCAGCTTAGGCTCTTTGGGGTACTATGGCTACACCTTC. This encodes CASSLGSLGYYGYTF.

The chain uses TRBV5-1 and TRBJ2-1, with D perhaps matching TRBD1 (6 bases). The CDR3 has 14 residues. Between the trimmed V and J ends, which lost 2 bases and 6 bases, there was a span of 12 bases. CDR1 is SGHRS, CDR2 YFSETQ, per germline. The CDR3 bases are TGCGCCAGCAGCTTCGGCAGGGGCATCAATGAGCAGTTCTTC. Translating gives CASSFGRGINEQFF.

V usage is TRBV7-6 and J usage is TRBJ2-7; 9 positions match TRBD1. CDR1 SGHVS and CDR2 FNYEAQ come from the germline V gene. Trimming took 10 bases from V and 7 from J; bases not matched to a gene: 14. There are 14 residues in the CDR3. The DNA of the CDR3 is TGTGCCACCTCACCCGGGACAGGGTTTGGGGAGCAGTACTTC. It is translated as CATSPGTGFGEQYF.

This sequence joins TRBV6-1 and TRBJ1-1; D is unclear. Trimming cost V 2 bases and J 0 bases, with 10 bases left between them. CDR1 MNHNS and CDR2 SASEGT come from the germline V gene. This CDR3 has 15 amino acids. CDR3 DNA sequence: TGTGCCAGCAGTGAACAGCCGTACCTGAACACTGAAGCTTTCTTT. This gives the protein CASSEQPYLNTEAFF.

The chain couples TRBV7-9 to TRBJ2-5; no reliable D call. Germline assignment: CDR1 SEHNR and CDR2 FQNEAQ (reference sequence). This CDR3 is 13 amino acids long. Trimming stripped 2 bases from V and 6 bases from J, with 10 bases between. CDR3 region: CASSLKTAKTQYF. CDR3 in DNA: TGTGCCAGCAGCTTAAAAACGGCAAAGACCCAGTACTTC.

The rearrangement uses TRBV4-3 and TRBJ1-2; TRBD1 aligns across 7 bases. The CDR3 totals 14 residues. V was clipped by 3 bases and J by 10 bases; unmatched bases: 11. Germline lookup yields CDR1 LGHNA and CDR2 YSLEER. Here the CDR3 DNA reads TGCGCCAGCAGCCAGGGTGACAGGGAACGGCCCTACACCTTC. This codes for CASSQGDRERPYTF.

The sample holds one count of this clone. The CDR3 loop reads CASSSPNSLYEQYF. The CDR3 nucleotides read TGTGCCAGCAGTTCCCCTAACTCGCTGTACGAGCAGTACTTC. The J gene is TRBJ2-7, the V gene TRBV28; D gene uncertain. With 4 bases removed from V and 4 bases from J, the gap between germline ends came to 14 bases. Germline V CDR1 and CDR2: MDHEN, SYDVKM. CDR3 length equals 14 residues.

The J gene is TRBJ1-2, the V gene TRBV19; D is undetermined. Trimming left V 0 bases short and J 0 bases short, with 14 bases between. CDR3 length: 17 amino acids. CDR1 LNHDA and CDR2 SQIVND come from the germline V gene (reference sequence). The CDR3 is CASSIDPSRHPNYGYTF. For the CDR3, the DNA is TGTGCCAGTAGTATAGATCCCTCGAGACATCCTAACTATGGCTACACCTTC. Supplemented by reference TRBV19 and TRBJ1-2, the full variable domain reads DGGITQSPKYLFRKEGQNVTLSCEQNLNHDAMYWYRQDPGQGLRLIYYSQIVNDFQKGDIAEGYSVSREKKESFPLTVTSAQKNPTAFYLCASSIDPSRHPNYGYTFGSGTRLTVV.

The CDR3 here is CASSLTDFIDEQFF. The CDR3 region has the DNA TGTGCCAGCAGCCTGACAGATTTTATTGATGAGCAGTTCTTC. This sequence joins TRBV11-2 and TRBJ2-1, with D tentatively TRBD1 (5 bases). This CDR3 is 14 amino acids long. CDR1 SGHAT and CDR2 FQNNGV come from the germline V gene. V was trimmed by 5 bases and J by 8 bases, leaving 16 bases between them.

This rearrangement joins TRBV9 to TRBJ2-1, with TRBD2 identical over 14 bases. This CDR3 contains 17 residues. Germline V gene data show CDR1 as SGDLS and CDR2 as YYNGEE. With 2 bases clipped from V and 9 bases from J, the junction kept 10 bases outside the gene matches. In nucleotides, the CDR3 is TGTGCCAGCAGCGTTACCGCGGGACTAGCGGGAGAGAGTGAGCAGTTCTTC. Protein product: CASSVTAGLAGESEQFF.

This clone occurred once. The chain is built from TRBV7-9 and TRBJ1-2; D unresolved. CDR3 length equals 15 residues. The germline V and J ends were trimmed by 0 bases and 4 bases, with 12 bases remaining between them. Germline V gives CDR1 SEHNR, CDR2 FQNEAQ (reference sequence). The CDR3 nucleotides are TGTGCCAGCAGCTTAGCGGGCAGTGCACGCTATGGCTACACCTTC. This codes for CASSLAGSARYGYTF.

The chain combines TRBV19 with TRBJ1-6, with a possible D match to TRBD1 (5 bases). The length of the CDR3 is 15 residues. CDR1 is LNHDA and CDR2 is SQIVND in the germline V gene (reference sequence). V lost 6 bases and J 8 bases, leaving 17 bases between the germline ends. The CDR3 is CASSTGKQVDSPLHF. CDR3 in DNA: TGTGCCAGTAGCACGGGAAAACAGGTTGATTCACCCCTCCACTTT. Full variable domain (remainder filled in from reference TRBV19 and TRBJ1-6): DGGITQSPKYLFRKEGQNVTLSCEQNLNHDAMYWYRQDPGQGLRLIYYSQIVNDFQKGDIAEGYSVSREKKESFPLTVTSAQKNPTAFYLCASSTGKQVDSPLHFGNGTRLTVT.

The rearrangement links TRBV28 to TRBJ1-2, with 10 bases lining up with TRBD1. CDR3 size: 16 residues. V lost 9 bases, J lost 3 bases, and 13 bases stayed unmatched. Germline V CDR1 and CDR2: MDHEN, SYDVKM. The CDR3 reads CASTTQGQGRDYGYTF. The CDR3 DNA sequence: TGTGCCAGTACAACCCAGGGACAGGGGAGGGACTATGGCTACACCTTC.

The DNA of the CDR3 is TGTGCCAGCAGCTTAAATAGGAGATACGAGCAGTACTTC. It codes for CASSLNRRYEQYF. The chain links TRBV7-8 to TRBJ2-7; D gene unclear. This CDR3 has 13 amino acids. The ends were cut back, 2 bases at V and 4 bases at J, with 9 bases in the middle. CDR1 SGHVS and CDR2 FQNEAQ come from the germline V gene.

This clone showed up just a few times. The gene calls are TRBV20-1 and TRBJ1-1; D not resolved. CDR1 DFQATT and CDR2 SNEGSKA come from the germline V gene (reference sequence). The CDR3 spans 11 residues. V shed 2 bases and J shed 2 bases, with 3 bases lying between them. CDR3 sequence: CSARRNTEAFF. The CDR3 bases are TGCAGTGCTAGAAGAAACACTGAAGCTTTCTTT.

V usage is TRBV29-1 and J usage is TRBJ2-7; the D gene is possibly TRBD1 (5 bases). V lost 1 base and J lost 0, with 13 bases in between. Germline V lookup: CDR1 SQVTM, CDR2 ANQGSEA. CDR3 length: 15 residues. The CDR3 nucleotides are TGCAGCGTTGAAGGGCAGGGATATGACTCCTACGAGCAGTACTTC. Encoded protein: CSVEGQGYDSYEQYF.

This clone was seen once. CDR3 DNA: TGCGCCAGCAGCCAAAACCCGACTAGCGGCCCCTACAATGAGCAGTTCTTC. Translating it yields CASSQNPTSGPYNEQFF. This sequence joins TRBV4-1 and TRBJ2-1, with TRBD2 matching over 9 bases. The CDR3 has 17 residues. Losses at the gene ends were 2 bases for V and 2 bases for J; bases not matched to a gene: 7. Germline CDR1 is MGHRA and CDR2 is YSYEKL.

This chain uses TRBV19 with TRBJ1-2; D gene unclear. The length of the CDR3 is 14 residues. V was shortened by 3 bases and J by 4 bases, with 12 bases between the two germline ends. Germline lookup yields CDR1 LNHDA and CDR2 SQIVND (reference sequence). This CDR3 reads CASSIYGGSYGYTF. The CDR3 bases are TGTGCCAGTAGTATTTACGGCGGCAGCTATGGCTACACCTTC.

The rearrangement uses TRBV2 and TRBJ2-7; 12 nucleotides align to TRBD2. Germline V CDR1 and CDR2: SNHLY, FYNNEI. Trimming removed 1 base from V and 3 bases from J; junction bases left unmatched: 1. There are 15 residues in the CDR3. The CDR3 is CASSEGTSGIYEQYF. CDR3 nucleotides: TGTGCCAGCAGTGAAGGGACTAGCGGGATCTACGAGCAGTACTTC.

The chain couples TRBV9 to TRBJ1-3; D is unresolved. CDR3 length: 15 amino acids. V shed 2 bases and J shed 0 bases, with 9 bases lying between them. Germline values: CDR1 SGDLS, CDR2 YYNGEE. The CDR3 sequence: CASSVEASSGNTIYF. Written as DNA, the CDR3 is TGTGCCAGCAGCGTGGAGGCAAGCTCTGGAAACACCATATATTTT.

The chain combines TRBV11-3 with TRBJ2-1, with D tentatively TRBD2 (5 bases). Trimming stripped 2 bases from V and 5 bases from J, with 7 bases between. This CDR3 has 13 amino acids. CDR1 is SGHNT and CDR2 is YENEEA in the germline V gene. This CDR3 is CASSLNGDNEQFF. DNA for the CDR3: TGTGCCAGCAGCTTAAACGGGGACAATGAGCAGTTCTTC.